This record covers a single T cell receptor (beta chain). What it binds is not known. The sample comes from a study of T cell repertoires in cytomegalovirus infection. Study-wide context: From public TCR beta signatures came an indication of both CMV infection and matching HLA type.

This CDR3 has 15 residues. Germline V gives CDR1 SGHKS, CDR2 YYEKEE (reference sequence). V was clipped by 0 bases and J by 7 bases, with 14 bases between them. Study observations and caveats: HLA-C-restricted CMV-specific TCR beta clonotypes were dominant in the ex vivo response.

One entry per CDR3 protein results from TCRdb running MiXCR on the reads. The profile covers 450,000 to 600,000 distinct CDR3 sequences, with about 42% appearing a single time and around two fifths taken by the ten largest. The chain uses TRBV5-5 and TRBJ1-5; perhaps TRBD1 as D (5 bases). Source: cultured PBMCs, taken from culture after CMV antigen stimulation. This sequence was found in a human donor in good health (CMV status not recorded). Some clones in this sample may be carry-over from other donors' samples. CDR3 sequence (DNA): TGTGCCAGCAGCTTGGTCTCCGGGACCGCGCAGCCCCAGCATTTT. This gives the protein CASSLVSGTAQPQHF.